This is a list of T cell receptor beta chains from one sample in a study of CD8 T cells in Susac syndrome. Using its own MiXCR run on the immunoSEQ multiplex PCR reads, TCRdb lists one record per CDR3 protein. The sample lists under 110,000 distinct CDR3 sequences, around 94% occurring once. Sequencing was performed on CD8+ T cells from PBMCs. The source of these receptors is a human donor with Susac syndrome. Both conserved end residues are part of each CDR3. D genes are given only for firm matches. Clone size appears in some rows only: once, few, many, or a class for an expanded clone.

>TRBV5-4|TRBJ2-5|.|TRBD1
TGTGCCAGCAGCTTGGAGGGACAGCAAGAGACCCAGTACTTC
CASSLEGQQETQYF
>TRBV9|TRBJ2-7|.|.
TGTGCCAGCAGCGTAGATGTTAGCGGCTCCTACGAGCAGTACTTC
CASSVDVSGSYEQYF
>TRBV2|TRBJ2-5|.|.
TGTGCCAGCAGTGAAGCAGTACAGCCTCAAGAGACCCAGTACTTC
CASSEAVQPQETQYF
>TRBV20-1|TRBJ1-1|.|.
TGCAGTGCTAGATCCGTGTCGAACACTGAAGCTTTCTTT
CSARSVSNTEAFF
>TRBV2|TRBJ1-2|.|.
TGTGCCAGCAGGGGGACTGCCTATGGCTACACCTTC
CASRGTAYGYTF
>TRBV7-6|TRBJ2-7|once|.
TGTGCCAGCAGCTTAGGTGGGCAGGGGGGCCCCTACGAGCAGTACTTC
CASSLGGQGGPYEQYF
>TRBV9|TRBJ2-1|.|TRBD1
TGTGCCAGCAGCGACCGGGACAGCAGCTCCTACAATGAGCAGTTCTTC
CASSDRDSSSYNEQFF
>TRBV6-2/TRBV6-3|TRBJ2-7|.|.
TGTGCCAGCAGTTACAGGGGTGACGAGCAGTACTTC
CASSYRGDEQYF
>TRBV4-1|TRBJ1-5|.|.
TGCGCCAGCAGCTTACAGACAGGAGTCAATCAGCCCCAGCATTTT
CASSLQTGVNQPQHF
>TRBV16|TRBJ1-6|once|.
TGTGCCAGCAGCCCTGGGCGAGGGGATGGAGATAATTCACCCCTCCACTTT
CASSPGRGDGDNSPLHF
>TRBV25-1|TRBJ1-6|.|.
TGTGCCAGCGCCCCCGGGGGAGGATATAATTCACCCCTCCACTTT
CASAPGGGYNSPLHF
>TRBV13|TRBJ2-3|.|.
TGTGCCAGCAGCTCCCTTACCCGAAGCACAGATACGCAGTATTTT
CASSSLTRSTDTQYF
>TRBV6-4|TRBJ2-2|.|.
TGTGCCAGCAAGTCACCGAACACCGGGGAGCTGTTTTTT
CASKSPNTGELFF
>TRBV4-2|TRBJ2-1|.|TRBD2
TGTGCCAGCAGCCAAGAGGCGGGGGGGAACAATGAGCAGTTCTTC
CASSQEAGGNNEQFF
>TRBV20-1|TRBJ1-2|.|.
TGCAGTGCTATTCCCCCAGGGAACTATGGCTACACCTTC
CSAIPPGNYGYTF
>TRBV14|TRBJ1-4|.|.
TGTGCCAGCGGAGAACAGAATAATGAAAAACTGTTTTTT
CASGEQNNEKLFF
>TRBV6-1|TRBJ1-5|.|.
TGTGCCAGCAGTCGACCGACCGCTTATAGCAATCAGCCCCAGCATTTT
CASSRPTAYSNQPQHF
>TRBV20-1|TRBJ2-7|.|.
TGCAGTGCTCTGGGTGGAGGGACTTACGAGCAGTACTTC
CSALGGGTYEQYF
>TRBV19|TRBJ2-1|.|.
TGTGCCAGTACCAGTCAGTCCTACAATGAGCAGTTCTTC
CASTSQSYNEQFF
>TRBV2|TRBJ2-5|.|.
TGTGCCAGCAGTGAAAAAGGGGCTCTCGAGACCCAGTACTTC
CASSEKGALETQYF
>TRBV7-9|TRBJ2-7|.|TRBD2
TGTGCCAGCGAAGAAAGCGGGGGGGCGAGCTCCTACGAGCAGTACTTC
CASEESGGASSYEQYF
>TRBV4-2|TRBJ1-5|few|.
TGTGCCAGCAGCCAAGAGGGTGGTAGCAATCAGCCCCAGCATTTT
CASSQEGGSNQPQHF
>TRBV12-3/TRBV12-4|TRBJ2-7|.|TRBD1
TGTGCCAGCACCCCGGACAGGGAGGTCAGGGAAAACTACGAGCAGTACTTC
CASTPDREVRENYEQYF
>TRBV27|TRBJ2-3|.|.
TGTGCCAGCAATGACAGGCTCGACACAGATACGCAGTATTTT
CASNDRLDTDTQYF
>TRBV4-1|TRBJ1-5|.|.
TGCGCCAGCAGCCAAGTTTCAGGGGATCAGCCCCAGCATTTT
CASSQVSGDQPQHF
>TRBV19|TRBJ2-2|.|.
TGTGCCAGTAGTATCTCTCACACCGGGGAGCTGTTTTTT
CASSISHTGELFF
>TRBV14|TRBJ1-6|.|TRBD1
TGTGCCAGCAGCCAATCCCGACAGGGGTATTCACCCCTCCACTTT
CASSQSRQGYSPLHF
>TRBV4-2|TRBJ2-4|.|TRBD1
TGTGCCAGCAGCCAAGAAGGGGGCTGGGGCAAAAACATTCAGTACTTC
CASSQEGGWGKNIQYF
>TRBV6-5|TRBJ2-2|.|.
TGTGCCAGCAGTTACTCGACCGGAAACGGGGAGCTGTTTTTT
CASSYSTGNGELFF
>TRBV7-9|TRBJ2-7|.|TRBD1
TGTGCCAGCAGCCCCGGACAGGGCTTTCCCGAGCAGTACTTC
CASSPGQGFPEQYF
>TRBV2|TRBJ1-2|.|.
TGTGCCAGCTACACACCAGGGGTTTCGGGCTACACCTTC
CASYTPGVSGYTF
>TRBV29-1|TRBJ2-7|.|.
TGCAGCGTTGAGGTAGGCTACGAGCAGTACTTC
CSVEVGYEQYF
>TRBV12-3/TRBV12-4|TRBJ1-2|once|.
TGTGCCAGCAGTTTCGTCCCAGAAAACCACTATGGCTACACCTTC
CASSFVPENHYGYTF
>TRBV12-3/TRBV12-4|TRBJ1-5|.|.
TGTGCCAGCACCCGGGGGGCCAATCAGCCCCAGCATTTT
CASTRGANQPQHF
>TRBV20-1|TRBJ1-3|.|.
TGCAGTGCTAGAGACTACTCTGGAAACACCATATATTTT
CSARDYSGNTIYF
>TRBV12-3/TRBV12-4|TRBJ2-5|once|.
TGTGCCAGCACCTCGGGGTCAGAGACCCAGTACTTC
CASTSGSETQYF
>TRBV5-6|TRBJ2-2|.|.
TGTGCCAGCAAGCCTGGGAACACCGGGGAGCTGTTTTTT
CASKPGNTGELFF
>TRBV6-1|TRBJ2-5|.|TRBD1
TGTGCCAGCAGTGGGGACAGGTCCCAAGAGACCCAGTACTTC
CASSGDRSQETQYF
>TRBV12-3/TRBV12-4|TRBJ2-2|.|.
TGTGCCAGCAGTTCTACTGGGTCCGGGGAGCTGTTTTTT
CASSSTGSGELFF
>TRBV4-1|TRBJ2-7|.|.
TGCGCCAGCAGCTATTCTCCCGGGACGCGGGCCCTCTACGAGCAGTACTTC
CASSYSPGTRALYEQYF
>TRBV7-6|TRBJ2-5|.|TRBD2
TGTGCCAGCAGCTTAGTACGGACTAGCCCTGTCCAAGAGACCCAGTACTTC
CASSLVRTSPVQETQYF
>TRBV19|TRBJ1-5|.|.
TGTGCCAGTAGCTGGCCGGGACACAACAATCAGCCCCAGCATTTT
CASSWPGHNNQPQHF
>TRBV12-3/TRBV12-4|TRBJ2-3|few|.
TGTGCCAGCAGTTCCGGAGATACGCAGTATTTT
CASSSGDTQYF